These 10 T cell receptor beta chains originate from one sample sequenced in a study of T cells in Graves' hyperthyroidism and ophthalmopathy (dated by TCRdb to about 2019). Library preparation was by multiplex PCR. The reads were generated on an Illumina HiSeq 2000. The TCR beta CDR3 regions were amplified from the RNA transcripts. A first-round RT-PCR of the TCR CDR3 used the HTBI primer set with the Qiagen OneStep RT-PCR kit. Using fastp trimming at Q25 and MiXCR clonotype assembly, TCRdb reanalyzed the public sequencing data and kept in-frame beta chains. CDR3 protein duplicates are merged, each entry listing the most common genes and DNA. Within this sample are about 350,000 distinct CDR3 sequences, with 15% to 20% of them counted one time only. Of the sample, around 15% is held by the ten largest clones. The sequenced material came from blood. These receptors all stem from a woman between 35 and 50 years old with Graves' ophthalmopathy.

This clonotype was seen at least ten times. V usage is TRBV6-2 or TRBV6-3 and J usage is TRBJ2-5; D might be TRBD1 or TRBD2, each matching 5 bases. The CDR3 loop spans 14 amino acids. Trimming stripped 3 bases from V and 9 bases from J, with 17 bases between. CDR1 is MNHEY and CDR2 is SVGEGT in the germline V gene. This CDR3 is CASSYAPGSGAQYF. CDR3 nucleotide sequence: TGTGCCAGCAGTTATGCCCCAGGGAGTGGGGCCCAGTACTTC.

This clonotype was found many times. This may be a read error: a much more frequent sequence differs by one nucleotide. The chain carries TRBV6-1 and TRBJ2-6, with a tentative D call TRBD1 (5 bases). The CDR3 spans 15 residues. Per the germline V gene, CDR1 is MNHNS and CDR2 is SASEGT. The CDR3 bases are TGTGCCAGCAGTGAAAAAGGGGATGGGGCCAACGTCCGGACTTTC. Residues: CASSEKGDGANVRTF.

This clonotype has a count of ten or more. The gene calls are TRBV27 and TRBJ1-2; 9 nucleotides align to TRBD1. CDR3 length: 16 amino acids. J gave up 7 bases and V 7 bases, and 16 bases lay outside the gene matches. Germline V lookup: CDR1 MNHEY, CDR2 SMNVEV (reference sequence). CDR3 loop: CASKDTGGGWYSGYTF. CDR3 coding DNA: TGTGCCAGCAAAGATACAGGGGGCGGCTGGTATTCTGGCTACACCTTC.

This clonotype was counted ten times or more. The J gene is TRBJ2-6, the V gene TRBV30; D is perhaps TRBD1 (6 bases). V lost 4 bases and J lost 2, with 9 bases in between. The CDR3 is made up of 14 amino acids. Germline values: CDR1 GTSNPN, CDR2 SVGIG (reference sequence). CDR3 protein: CAWNRAPGANVLTF. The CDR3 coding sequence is TGTGCCTGGAACAGGGCTCCTGGGGCCAACGTCCTGACTTTC.

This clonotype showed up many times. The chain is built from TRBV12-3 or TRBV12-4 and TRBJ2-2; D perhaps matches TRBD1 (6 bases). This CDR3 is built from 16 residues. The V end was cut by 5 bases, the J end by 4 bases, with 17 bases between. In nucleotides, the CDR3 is TGTGCCAGCAGTCTCGCATTGGGACAAAGCACCGGGGAGCTGTTTTTT. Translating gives CASSLALGQSTGELFF.

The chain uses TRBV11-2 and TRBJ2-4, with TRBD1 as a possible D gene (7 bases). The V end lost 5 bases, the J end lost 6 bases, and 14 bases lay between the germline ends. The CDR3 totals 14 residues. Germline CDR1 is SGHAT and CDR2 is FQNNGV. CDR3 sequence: CASSQTRGRNIQYF. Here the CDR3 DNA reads TGTGCCAGCAGCCAGACTAGGGGGCGAAACATTCAGTACTTC.

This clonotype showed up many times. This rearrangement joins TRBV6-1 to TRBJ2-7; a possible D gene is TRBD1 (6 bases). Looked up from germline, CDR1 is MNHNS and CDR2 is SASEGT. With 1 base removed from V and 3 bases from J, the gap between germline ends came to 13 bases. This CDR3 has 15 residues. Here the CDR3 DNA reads TGTGCCAGCAGTGAAGTTGATGGGGACAACTACGAGCAGTACTTC. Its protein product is CASSEVDGDNYEQYF.

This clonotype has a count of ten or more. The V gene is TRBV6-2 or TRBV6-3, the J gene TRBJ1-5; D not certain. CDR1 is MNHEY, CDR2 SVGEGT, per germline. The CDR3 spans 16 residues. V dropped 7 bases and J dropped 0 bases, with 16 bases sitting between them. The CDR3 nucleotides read TGTGCCAGCAACCAAGAAGGAGGAAATAGCAATCAGCCCCAGCATTTT. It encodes CASNQEGGNSNQPQHF.

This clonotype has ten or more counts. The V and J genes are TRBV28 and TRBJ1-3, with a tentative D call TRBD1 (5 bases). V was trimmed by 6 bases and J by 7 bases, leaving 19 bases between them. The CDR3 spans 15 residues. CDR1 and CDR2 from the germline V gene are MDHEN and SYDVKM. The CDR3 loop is CASSSLMGRENTIYF. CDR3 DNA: TGTGCCAGCAGCTCTTTGATGGGGCGCGAGAACACCATATATTTT.

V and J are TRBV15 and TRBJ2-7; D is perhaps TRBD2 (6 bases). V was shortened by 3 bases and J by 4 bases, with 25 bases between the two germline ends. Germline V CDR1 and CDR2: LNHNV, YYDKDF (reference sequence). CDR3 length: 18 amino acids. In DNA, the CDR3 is TGTGCCACCAGCAGTGGCGTCAGGACTACCATAATCTGGTACGAGCAGTACTTC. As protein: CATSSGVRTTIIWYEQYF.